This T cell receptor beta chain originates from a study of identical twins. TCRdb re-derived calls from the 5' RACE reads in MiXCR, one entry per CDR3 protein. The sample shows hundreds of thousands of distinct CDR3 sequences, 5.5% to 7.5% of them seen only once. As for this clonotype: Its antigen is unidentified.

Study conclusions and caveats: The degree of excess twin sharing was weaker in beta out-of-frame sequences. Recombination models fit unrelated individuals' TCR alpha sharing but underestimated twins'. There were fewer insertions in abundant cord blood beta clonotypes, but memory repertoires showed no such pattern.

This CDR3 is built from 17 residues. V was clipped by 6 bases and J by 4 bases, with 25 bases between them. CDR1 and CDR2 (germline): KGHSH, LQKENI. The J gene is TRBJ2-7, the V gene TRBV18, with D tentatively TRBD2 (6 bases). Sequencing was performed on naive T cells sorted from blood. The receptor was isolated from a man between 18 and 29 years old in good health. Here the CDR3 reads CASSLRDSLKTAYEQYF. In DNA, the CDR3 is TGTGCCAGCTCTCTCAGGGACTCCCTCAAAACGGCATACGAGCAGTACTTC.